This T cell receptor (beta chain) was captured in a study of cytomegalovirus exposure and HLA in healthy donors. Whole-study findings and limits: The only immune exposure information that was available was CMV serostatus. Presence/absence analyses rested on an assumption that sequencing depth was roughly uniform across donors. Accurate prediction of HLA-A and HLA-B alleles (for most subjects) was reportedly achieved from TCR beta sequences. When a later analysis compared HLA-associated TCR beta chains with equally common others, the HLA-associated chains turned out to be more clonally expanded and to have lower generation probabilities.

The table lists this clone with a few counts. The antigen is not known. The V and J ends lost 2 bases and 5 bases, in that order; junction bases with no gene match: 3. The CDR3 totals 13 residues. Germline assignment: CDR1 SGHRS and CDR2 YFSETQ. Researchers ran the PCR with 60 Vbeta and 13 Jbeta primers. Method: immunoSEQ multiplex PCR; TCRdb's copy keeps in-frame clones and lacks some. The sample has about 120,000 clones; approximately 78% are singletons. The V gene is TRBV5-1, the J gene TRBJ2-7, with 8 nucleotides matching TRBD1. The sequenced sample consisted of PBMCs. This clonotype originated in a woman between 40 and 50 years old in good health and CMV-seropositive. The CDR3 sequence: CASSFGQGDEQYF. The CDR3 nucleotides read TGCGCCAGCAGCTTCGGACAGGGCGACGAGCAGTACTTC.